A single sample gave rise to the 24 T cell receptor beta chains below, sequenced in a study of T-cell reconstitution after alpha-beta-depleted transplantation in children. The library targeted TCRbeta and was prepared with unique molecular identifiers. MiXCR, applied by TCRdb to the PCR reads, yields one record per CDR3 protein. The sample consists of around 700,000 distinct CDR3 sequences, roughly 14% of them appearing once. The source material was PBMCs, sampled before TCRalphabeta/CD19-depleted stem cell transplant. Every receptor here comes from a girl aged 2 to 9 with congenital amegakaryocytic thrombocytopenia, due to receive a stem cell transplant.

This clonotype was found many times. The rearrangement uses TRBV29-1 and TRBJ2-3; TRBD2 is a possible D gene (5 bases). V was shortened by 2 bases and J by 5 bases, with 20 bases between the two germline ends. There are 16 residues in the CDR3. The V gene's germline CDR1 is SQVTM and CDR2 ANQGSEA. The CDR3 coding sequence is TGCAGCGTTGAACCCCCCTTGCGGGCTTCACAAGATACGCAGTATTTT. Protein: CSVEPPLRASQDTQYF.

This clonotype was counted many times. The rearrangement links TRBV20-1 to TRBJ1-3; tentative D call: TRBD1 (6 bases). Trimming took 0 bases from V and 10 from J, leaving 22 bases between them. Looked up from germline, CDR1 is DFQATT and CDR2 is SNEGSKA (reference sequence). This CDR3 comprises 16 residues. This CDR3 is CSARDPRQALGGTIYF. The CDR3 region has the DNA TGCAGTGCTAGAGACCCCCGACAGGCCCTGGGGGGGACCATATATTTT.

This chain connects TRBV19 to TRBJ2-7; D may be TRBD1 (5 bases). Germline V gene lookup returns CDR1 LNHDA and CDR2 SQIVND (reference sequence). The CDR3 runs 13 residues. V dropped 4 bases and J dropped 3 bases, with 10 bases sitting between them. CDR3 sequence: CASSNRQGYEQYF. CDR3 nucleotides: TGTGCCAGTAGTAACCGTCAGGGCTACGAGCAGTACTTC. Looking up the rest from reference TRBV19 and TRBJ2-7 gives the full variable domain: DGGITQSPKYLFRKEGQNVTLSCEQNLNHDAMYWYRQDPGQGLRLIYYSQIVNDFQKGDIAEGYSVSREKKESFPLTVTSAQKNPTAFYLCASSNRQGYEQYFGPGTRLTVT.

In this sample, this clonotype turned up a few times. The chain joins TRBV19 to TRBJ2-5, with a tentative D call TRBD1 (6 bases). This CDR3 comprises 14 residues. The ends were cut back, 5 bases at V and 0 bases at J, with 10 bases in the middle. Germline assignment: CDR1 LNHDA and CDR2 SQIVND (reference sequence). CDR3 coding DNA: TGTGCCAGTAGTGCCTACAGGGACCAAGAGACCCAGTACTTC. This encodes CASSAYRDQETQYF.

This clonotype was counted between two and nine times. The rearrangement links TRBV20-1 to TRBJ2-5, with 10 positions matching TRBD2. The germline V gene encodes CDR1 DFQATT and CDR2 SNEGSKA (reference sequence). This CDR3 contains 14 residues. The CDR3 DNA reads as TGCAGCAACGGGGCTAGCGGGAGCCAAGAGACCCAGTACTTC. Protein product: CSNGASGSQETQYF.

This clonotype was recorded at least ten times. The rearrangement links TRBV20-1 to TRBJ2-7; D might be TRBD1 (6 bases). The germline V and J ends were trimmed by 7 bases and 0 bases, with 16 bases remaining between them. The CDR3 covers 14 residues. Looked up from germline, CDR1 is DFQATT and CDR2 is SNEGSKA (reference sequence). CDR3 sequence reads: CSVKAQGLSYEQYF. The DNA for the CDR3 is TGCAGTGTCAAAGCTCAGGGGCTCTCCTACGAGCAGTACTTC.

This clonotype was detected many times. The chain links TRBV5-1 to TRBJ2-5; D call uncertain. V was trimmed by 3 bases and J by 2 bases, leaving 8 bases between them. The CDR3 runs 13 residues. From germline, CDR1 is SGHRS and CDR2 YFSETQ. CDR3 amino acids: CASSSGPQETQYF. As DNA, the CDR3 is TGCGCCAGCAGCTCTGGACCTCAAGAGACCCAGTACTTC. Complete variable domain (other parts from reference TRBV5-1 and TRBJ2-5): KAGVTQTPRYLIKTRGQQVTLSCSPISGHRSVSWYQQTPGQGLQFLFEYFSETQRNKGNFPGRFSGRQFSNSRSEMNVSTLELGDSALYLCASSSGPQETQYFGPGTRLLVL.

The V gene is TRBV10-3, the J gene TRBJ1-1; no clear D. This CDR3 has 12 amino acids. Germline V lookup: CDR1 ENHRY, CDR2 SYGVKD. The V end was cut by 7 bases, the J end by 1 base, with 7 bases between. The CDR3 loop is CAIKGQNTEAFF. The CDR3 region has the DNA TGTGCCATCAAGGGTCAGAACACTGAAGCTTTCTTT.

Ten or more counts support this clonotype. The chain is built from TRBV20-1 and TRBJ1-2; D uncertain. From germline, CDR1 is DFQATT and CDR2 SNEGSKA (reference sequence). The CDR3 sequence is 15 residues long. Trimming cost V 0 bases and J 4 bases, with 15 bases left between them. CDR3 loop: CSARDLSGVGYGYTF. CDR3 bases: TGCAGTGCTAGAGATCTCTCGGGAGTAGGCTATGGCTACACCTTC.

This clonotype was counted between two and nine times. The chain carries TRBV7-9 and TRBJ2-1, with a tentative D call TRBD2 (5 bases). Germline-derived CDR1 and CDR2 are SEHNR and FQNEAQ (reference sequence). This CDR3 is 13 amino acids long. Trimming took 3 bases from V and 6 from J, leaving 9 bases between them. The CDR3 DNA sequence: TGTGCCAGCAGCTTCGCTAGCCCCAATGAGCAGTTCTTC. This codes for CASSFASPNEQFF. The variable domain in full, completed from reference TRBV7-9 and TRBJ2-1, reads DTGVSQNPRHKITKRGQNVTFRCDPISEHNRLYWYRQTLGQGPEFLTYFQNEAQLEKSRLLSDRFSAERPKGSFSTLEIQRTEQGDSAMYLCASSFASPNEQFFGPGTRLTVL.

This clonotype was recorded a few times. CDR3 DNA: TGTGCCAGCAGCCAAGGGCGCCGGGACACTGAAGCTTTCTTT. Translated: CASSQGRRDTEAFF. V and J are TRBV3-1 and TRBJ1-1; D ambiguous. Germline assignment: CDR1 LGHDT and CDR2 YNNKEL (reference sequence). V lost 1 base and J lost 3, with 9 bases in between. CDR3 length: 14 amino acids.

This clonotype was seen more than once but under ten times. The rearrangement joins TRBV3-1 to TRBJ2-7; 11 nucleotides line up with TRBD1. Germline trimming cut 3 bases from V and 6 bases from J; bases unmatched to any gene: 7. CDR1 and CDR2 (germline): LGHDT, YNNKEL (reference sequence). The CDR3 spans 15 residues. The CDR3 DNA reads TGTGCCAGCAGCCACTCCGGGACAGGGGGGTTCGAGCAGTACTTC. This gives the protein CASSHSGTGGFEQYF.

This chain joins TRBV9 and TRBJ2-7; D may be TRBD2 (5 bases). V shed 0 bases and J shed 7 bases, with 26 bases lying between them. This CDR3 has 18 residues. CDR1 is SGDLS and CDR2 is YYNGEE in the germline V gene. The CDR3 reads CASSVGVGERSPLGEQYF. For the CDR3, the DNA is TGTGCCAGCAGCGTAGGAGTGGGAGAGAGAAGCCCCCTGGGTGAGCAGTACTTC.

V gene TRBV24-1 combines with J gene TRBJ2-2, with 7 bases aligning to TRBD2. After removal of 4 bases from V and 4 bases from J, the junction contained 5 bases not matched to a gene. This CDR3 is 15 amino acids long. The germline gives CDR1 KGHDR, CDR2 SFDVKD. Written as DNA, the CDR3 is TGTGCCACCAGTGAAGCGGGACGGACCACCGGGGAGCTGTTTTTT. Translation gives CATSEAGRTTGELFF.

Comments on this clonotype: A much larger clone sits a single nucleotide away, making a read error possible. The V call is TRBV19, the J call TRBJ1-5, with 10 nucleotides matching TRBD1. Germline CDR1 LNHDA, CDR2 SQIVND (reference sequence). The CDR3 loop spans 16 amino acids. Here the CDR3 DNA reads TGTGCCAGTAGTTCACCGGGACAGGGGTATGGTCAGCACCAGCATTTT. Translating gives CASSSPGQGYGQHQHF. Looking up the rest from reference TRBV19 and TRBJ1-5 gives the full variable domain: DGGITQSPKYLFRKEGQNVTLSCEQNLNHDAMYWYRQDPGQGLRLIYYSQIVNDFQKGDIAEGYSVSREKKESFPLTVTSAQKNPTAFYLCASSSPGQGYGQHQHFGDGTRLSIL.

The V gene is TRBV14, the J gene TRBJ2-7; D is uncertain. Trimming removed 0 bases from V and 6 bases from J, with 15 bases in between. The V gene's germline CDR1 is SGHDN and CDR2 FVKESK. The CDR3 spans 15 residues. Here the CDR3 reads CASSQDRAGVIEQYF. The CDR3 DNA reads as TGTGCCAGCAGCCAAGATCGGGCTGGGGTGATCGAGCAGTACTTC.

This clonotype came up many times. V gene TRBV7-2 combines with J gene TRBJ1-1, with D hard to call. The CDR3 length is 15 residues. V was shortened by 5 bases and J by 4 bases, with 17 bases between the two germline ends. Germline V gene sequence: CDR1 SGHTA, CDR2 FQGNSA. CDR3 sequence reads: CASSPFGRGGTEAFF. In DNA, the CDR3 is TGTGCCAGCAGCCCGTTTGGACGGGGTGGCACTGAAGCTTTCTTT.

This clonotype was detected many times. This rearrangement joins TRBV20-1 to TRBJ2-2; TRBD1 is a possible D gene (5 bases). The CDR3 spans 15 residues. Per the germline V gene, CDR1 is DFQATT and CDR2 is SNEGSKA (reference sequence). The V end was cut by 0 bases, the J end by 3 bases, with 11 bases between. CDR3 DNA sequence: TGCAGTGCTAGAGAAAGCCCGACAGACACCGGGGAGCTGTTTTTT. Its translation is CSARESPTDTGELFF.

The rearrangement joins TRBV4-2 to TRBJ2-2; a possible D gene is TRBD2 (6 bases). CDR3 length: 17 residues. Germline CDR1 LGHNA, CDR2 YNFKEQ. Trimming removed 4 bases from V and 3 bases from J, with 18 bases in between. CDR3 sequence (DNA): TGTGCCAGCAGCCGTCCACTCGGGACTTCGGACACCGGGGAGCTGTTTTTT. It yields the protein CASSRPLGTSDTGELFF.

This clonotype was counted at least ten times. The J gene is TRBJ1-6, the V gene TRBV6-5; D might be TRBD1 (5 bases). This CDR3 region has 15 residues. CDR1 is MNHEY and CDR2 is SVGAGI in the germline V gene. Trimming stripped 5 bases from V and 6 bases from J, with 14 bases between. The CDR3 DNA reads as TGTGCCAGCAGTCCTACGGGGGGATCTAATTCACCCCTCCACTTT. Its translation: CASSPTGGSNSPLHF.

This clonotype came up a few times. The rearrangement links TRBV11-2 to TRBJ2-7; no clear D. Trimming took off 2 bases at V and 3 bases at J, with 23 bases between the two ends. The CDR3 runs 18 residues. The germline V gene has CDR1 SGHAT and CDR2 FQNNGV. CDR3 DNA: TGTGCCAGCAGCTTAAGGGCTTCCTTACGGGCGGCTATCTACGAGCAGTACTTC. This gives the protein CASSLRASLRAAIYEQYF.

This chain joins TRBV5-1 and TRBJ2-1; 10 positions match TRBD2. The CDR3 runs to 14 residues. The J segment lost 8 bases and the V segment lost 2 bases, leaving 4 bases of the junction unmatched. Germline loops: CDR1 SGHRS, CDR2 YFSETQ. The CDR3 DNA follows: TGCGCCAGCAGCTTACTAGCGGGGTTCGATGAGCAGTTCTTC. Translated, it gives CASSLLAGFDEQFF. Full variable domain (remainder filled in from reference TRBV5-1 and TRBJ2-1): KAGVTQTPRYLIKTRGQQVTLSCSPISGHRSVSWYQQTPGQGLQFLFEYFSETQRNKGNFPGRFSGRQFSNSRSEMNVSTLELGDSALYLCASSLLAGFDEQFFGPGTRLTVL.

This clonotype was observed many times. CDR3 sequence reads: CSASPQGIYEQYF. The DNA of the CDR3 is TGCAGTGCTAGCCCCCAGGGAATCTACGAGCAGTACTTC. J is TRBJ2-7 and V is TRBV20-1; TRBD1 is a possible D gene (5 bases). Germline V gene sequence: CDR1 DFQATT, CDR2 SNEGSKA (reference sequence). This CDR3 has 13 amino acids. The V end lost 3 bases, the J end lost 3 bases, and 12 bases lay between the germline ends.

This clonotype was counted a few times. The CDR3 coding sequence is TGTGCCTGGAGTGATTCCCAAGGACAGCCCCAGCATTTT. Protein: CAWSDSQGQPQHF. The J gene is TRBJ1-5, the V gene TRBV30, with D hard to call. Trimming pared 1 base from V and 7 bases from J, leaving 11 bases between. CDR1 is GTSNPN and CDR2 is SVGIG in the germline V gene (reference sequence). The CDR3 contains 13 residues.